The subject of this entry is one T cell receptor beta chain. The data belong to a study of vaccination and CD4 T cells after COVID-19. Time point in this sample: late sampling 161 to 241 days after vaccination in a few convalescent patients. The germline V gene encodes CDR1 MNHNS and CDR2 SASEGT. The CDR3 loop spans 16 amino acids. V trimming: 7 bases; J trimming: 4 bases; junction bases outside the gene matches: 14. TCRdb ran MiXCR on the PCR reads and lists one entry per CDR3 protein. Seen here are about 29,000 distinct CDR3 sequences, approximately 49% observed once, and the top ten hold 5% to 6%. V gene TRBV6-1 combines with J gene TRBJ2-3; 7 bases map to TRBD1. The receptor comes from a human donor who had recovered from COVID-19. The sequencing used CD4+ T cells from blood, collected about 7 months after SARS-CoV-2 vaccination. The CDR3 coding sequence is TGTGCCAGCACCGCACGGACAGGCACAGGGCCAGATACGCAGTATTTT. Translating gives CASTARTGTGPDTQYF.